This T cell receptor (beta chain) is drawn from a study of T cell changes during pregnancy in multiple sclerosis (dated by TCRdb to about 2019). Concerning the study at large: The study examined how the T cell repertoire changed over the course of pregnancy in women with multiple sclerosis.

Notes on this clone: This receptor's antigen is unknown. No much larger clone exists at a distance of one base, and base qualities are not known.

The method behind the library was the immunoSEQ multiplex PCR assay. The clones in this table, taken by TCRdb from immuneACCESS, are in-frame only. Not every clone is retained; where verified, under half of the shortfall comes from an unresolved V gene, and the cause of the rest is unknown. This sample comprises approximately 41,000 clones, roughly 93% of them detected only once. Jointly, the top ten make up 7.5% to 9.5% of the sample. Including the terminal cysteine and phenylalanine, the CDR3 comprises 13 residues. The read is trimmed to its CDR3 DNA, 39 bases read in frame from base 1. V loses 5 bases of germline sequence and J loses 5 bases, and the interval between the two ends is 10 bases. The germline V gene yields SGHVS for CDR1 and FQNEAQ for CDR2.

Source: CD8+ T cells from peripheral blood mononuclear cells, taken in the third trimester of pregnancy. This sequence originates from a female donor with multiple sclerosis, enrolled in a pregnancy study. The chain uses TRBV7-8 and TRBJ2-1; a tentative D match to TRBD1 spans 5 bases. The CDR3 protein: CASSQGHNNEQFF. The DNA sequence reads TGTGCCAGCAGCCAAGGACATAACAATGAGCAGTTCTTC. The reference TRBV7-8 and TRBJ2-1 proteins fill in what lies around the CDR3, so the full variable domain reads GAGVSQSPRYKVAKRGQDVALRCDPISGHVSLFWYQQALGQGPEFLTYFQNEAQLDKSGLPSDRFFAERPEGSVSTLKIQRTQQEDSAVYLCASSQGHNNEQFFGPGTRLTVL.